One sample yielded the 10 T cell receptor beta chains listed below, sequenced in a study of shared clonotypes between healthy human individuals. Only CD45RO-negative cells positively selected for CCR7 counted as naive CD8 cells, so terminally differentiated effector memory CD45RA+ cells were excluded. The method was immunoSEQ multiplex PCR; TCRdb's version includes in-frame clones alone and lacks a portion of them. The data contain around 580,000 clones, roughly 98% of them singletons. Sequencing input: naive CD8+ T cells sorted from blood. Receptors were obtained from a man aged 25-40 years in good health.

The CDR3 nucleotides read TGTGCCAGCAGTTCCGACAGGGCTGAAAAACTGTTTTTT. Its translation is CASSSDRAEKLFF. The chain has TRBV28 and TRBJ1-4, with 7 bases matching TRBD1. V lost 4 bases and J lost 7; bases outside the gene matches: 3. Germline V gene lookup returns CDR1 MDHEN and CDR2 SYDVKM. This CDR3 is 13 amino acids long.

The chain has TRBV6-5 and TRBJ1-4; D possibly corresponds to TRBD1 (6 bases). Germline V gives CDR1 MNHEY, CDR2 SVGAGI. This CDR3 region has 15 residues. Trimming cost V 5 bases and J 4 bases, with 14 bases left between them. The CDR3 DNA follows: TGTGCCAGCAGTCGCCGGACAGAGCTTAATGAAAAACTGTTTTTT. Residues: CASSRRTELNEKLFF.

The chain employs TRBV7-2 and TRBJ2-1, with D uncertain. The germline V and J ends were trimmed by 3 bases and 8 bases, with 14 bases remaining between them. The V gene's germline CDR1 is SGHTA and CDR2 FQGNSA. The CDR3 extends over 14 amino acids. CDR3 sequence (DNA): TGTGCCAGCAGCTTGGGCCTCTCGGATGATGAGCAGTTCTTC. Translating it yields CASSLGLSDDEQFF. The whole variable domain, remainder taken from reference TRBV7-2 and TRBJ2-1, is GAGVSQSPSNKVTEKGKDVELRCDPISGHTALYWYRQSLGQGLEFLIYFQGNSAPDKSGLPSDRFSAERTGGSVSTLTIQRTQQEDSAVYLCASSLGLSDDEQFFGPGTRLTVL.

The chain has TRBV7-9 and TRBJ1-4; the D gene is possibly TRBD1 (5 bases). V was pared by 5 bases and J by 7 bases, with 26 bases between. The CDR3 extends over 18 amino acids. Germline CDR1 is SEHNR and CDR2 is FQNEAQ (reference sequence). The CDR3 region has the DNA TGTGCCAGCAGCCCCCCCCGGGGCGTTCTCCCCATAGGTGAAAAACTGTTTTTT. Protein product: CASSPPRGVLPIGEKLFF.

The chain has TRBV5-5 and TRBJ1-1; D may be TRBD1 (5 bases). Trimming shortened V by 5 bases and J by 6 bases, and 8 bases separated the two germline ends. The CDR3 contains 11 residues. The germline gives CDR1 SGHKS, CDR2 YYEKEE (reference sequence). The DNA of the CDR3 is TGTGCCAGCAGGCAGGGATCTGAAGCTTTCTTT. Encoded protein: CASRQGSEAFF.

This rearrangement joins TRBV27 to TRBJ2-7; D remains ambiguous. Trimming left V 6 bases short and J 6 bases short, with 18 bases between. The V gene's germline CDR1 is MNHEY and CDR2 SMNVEV (reference sequence). The CDR3 runs to 14 residues. DNA for the CDR3: TGTGCCAGCAGGACCAATGGGTTAGAAGGCGAGCAGTACTTC. Amino acids: CASRTNGLEGEQYF.

This chain joins TRBV7-8 and TRBJ2-7, with 11 positions matching TRBD1. This CDR3 comprises 21 residues. Per the germline V gene, CDR1 is SGHVS and CDR2 is FQNEAQ. Trimming took 5 bases from V and 3 from J; bases not matched to a gene: 24. CDR3: CASSPGQGASSDVFHHYEQYF. DNA for the CDR3: TGTGCCAGCAGCCCAGGACAGGGGGCCTCTTCGGATGTCTTCCACCACTACGAGCAGTACTTC.

The rearrangement uses TRBV7-6 and TRBJ2-2, with TRBD1 as a possible D gene (5 bases). V was trimmed by 5 bases and J by 5 bases, leaving 12 bases between them. The CDR3 consists of 14 residues. CDR1 is SGHVS, CDR2 FNYEAQ, per germline. The CDR3 DNA reads as TGTGCCAGCAGCCTAGAAGGGGATACCGGGGAGCTGTTTTTT. Translation: CASSLEGDTGELFF.

J is TRBJ1-1 and V is TRBV7-9; the D gene is possibly TRBD1 (6 bases). Germline loops: CDR1 SEHNR, CDR2 FQNEAQ (reference sequence). The V end was cut by 4 bases, the J end by 3 bases, with 21 bases between. The CDR3 is 17 amino acids. The CDR3 bases are TGTGCCAGCAGCTCCCCGGACAGTCGCGGGGGACACACTGAAGCTTTCTTT. Protein product: CASSSPDSRGGHTEAFF.

The J gene is TRBJ2-7, the V gene TRBV29-1; D gene unclear. This CDR3 spans 11 amino acids. Germline CDR1 SQVTM, CDR2 ANQGSEA. Trimming removed 4 bases at V and 5 bases at J, with 9 bases between. CDR3 bases: TGCAGCGTTGGGGGTGGGAACGAGCAGTACTTC. Translation: CSVGGGNEQYF.